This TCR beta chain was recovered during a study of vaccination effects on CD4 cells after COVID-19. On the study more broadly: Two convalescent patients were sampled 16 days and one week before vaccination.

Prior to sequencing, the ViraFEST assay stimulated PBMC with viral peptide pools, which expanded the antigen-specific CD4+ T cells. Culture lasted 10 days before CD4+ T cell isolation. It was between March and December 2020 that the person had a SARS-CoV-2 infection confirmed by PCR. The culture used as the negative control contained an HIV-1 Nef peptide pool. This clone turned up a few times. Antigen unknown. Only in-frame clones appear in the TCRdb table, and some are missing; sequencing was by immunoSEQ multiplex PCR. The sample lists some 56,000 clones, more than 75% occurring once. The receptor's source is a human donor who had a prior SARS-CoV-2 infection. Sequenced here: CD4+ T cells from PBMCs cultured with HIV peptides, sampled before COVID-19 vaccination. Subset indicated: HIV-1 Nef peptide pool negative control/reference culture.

CDR3 in amino acids: CAWSKVPANYGYTF. Written as DNA, the CDR3 is TGTGCCTGGAGTAAGGTTCCAGCTAACTATGGCTACACCTTC. The chain joins TRBV30 to TRBJ1-2, with D uncertain. The CDR3 has 14 residues. Per germline, CDR1 GTSNPN and CDR2 SVGIG (reference sequence). Trimming removed 2 bases at V and 0 bases at J, with 10 bases between.